Listed here are 26 T cell receptor beta chains from one sample, sequenced in a study of blood T cell repertoires in COVID-19. Using immunoSEQ multiplex PCR, the repertoire was profiled, and TCRdb retains in-frame clones only, with some absent. The sample yields some 180,000 clones, 60% to 80% seen once. The sequenced sample consisted of PBMCs or T cells enriched from blood (not recorded which). These receptors all come from a man between 60 and 70 years old who had been exposed to COVID-19.

The chain carries TRBV6-5 and TRBJ1-2, with TRBD1 as a possible D gene (5 bases). Looked up from germline, CDR1 is MNHEY and CDR2 is SVGAGI. V lost 6 bases to trimming and J lost 4 bases, with 9 bases between them. The CDR3 sequence is 12 residues long. Here the CDR3 DNA reads TGTGCCAGCAGGACAGATCTCTATGGCTACACCTTC. It is translated as CASRTDLYGYTF.

This clone came up once. V is TRBV2 and J is TRBJ1-1, with 8 bases that match TRBD1. Losses at the gene ends were 7 bases for V and 2 bases for J; bases not matched to a gene: 6. The CDR3 sequence is 14 residues long. From germline, CDR1 is SNHLY and CDR2 FYNNEI. The CDR3 region is CASTTDRVNTEAFF. In DNA form, the CDR3 reads TGTGCCAGCACCACGGACAGGGTTAACACTGAAGCTTTCTTT.

This rearrangement joins TRBV6-2 or TRBV6-3 to TRBJ2-1; 9 bases agree with TRBD1. Germline-derived CDR1 and CDR2 are MNHEY and SVGEGT. Trimming at V came to 0 bases and at J to 3 bases, leaving 6 bases not matched to a gene. The CDR3 is made up of 17 amino acids. In nucleotides, the CDR3 is TGTGCCAGCAGTTACTCATCCACGGGACAGGGCTACAATGAGCAGTTCTTC. Translated: CASSYSSTGQGYNEQFF.

V gene TRBV20-1 combines with J gene TRBJ2-7; 7 nucleotides line up with TRBD2. The J segment lost 0 bases and the V segment lost 6 bases, leaving 5 bases of the junction unmatched. Germline loops: CDR1 DFQATT, CDR2 SNEGSKA (reference sequence). The CDR3 is 13 residues long. For the CDR3, the DNA is TGCAGTGCGAGTAGCGGGTCCTCCTACGAGCAGTACTTC. Its protein is CSASSGSSYEQYF.

The genes are TRBV15 and TRBJ2-1; TRBD2 aligns across 10 bases. Germline-derived CDR1 and CDR2 are LNHNV and YYDKDF (reference sequence). The CDR3 is 16 amino acids. V lost 3 bases, J lost 4 bases, and 6 bases stayed unmatched. Here the CDR3 reads CATSRAGLARYNEQFF. Written as DNA, the CDR3 is TGTGCCACCAGCAGGGCGGGACTAGCGAGATACAATGAGCAGTTCTTC.

The chain has TRBV30 and TRBJ1-2; 8 bases fit TRBD1. CDR1 is GTSNPN and CDR2 is SVGIG in the germline V gene (reference sequence). CDR3 length equals 15 residues. Trimming cost V 0 bases and J 7 bases; bases outside gene matches: 10. CDR3 sequence (DNA): TGTGCCTGGAGTGTACTAGGTCAGGGGGCGTTTGGCTACACCTTC. Residues: CAWSVLGQGAFGYTF.

For this clone: A read error may account for a junction end that differs from germline. The CDR3 sequence is CASGFTVRNEQFF. As DNA, the CDR3 is TGTGCCAGCGGCTTTACCGTGCGAAATGAGCAGTTCTTC. The rearrangement uses TRBV7-2 and TRBJ2-1; D gene unclear. The germline CDR1 and CDR2 sequences are SGHTA and FQGNSA. This CDR3 is built from 13 residues.

The V call is TRBV28, the J call TRBJ2-1, with 9 nucleotides matching TRBD2. Germline V CDR1 and CDR2: MDHEN, SYDVKM. There are 13 residues in the CDR3. J was trimmed by 14 bases and V by 5 bases; bases with no gene match: 10. The DNA for the CDR3 is TGTGCCAGCAGTCCCCATGTAGCGGGAGTAAAGTTCTTC. This codes for CASSPHVAGVKFF.

The chain uses TRBV19 and TRBJ2-7; weak D call: TRBD1 (5 bases). With 10 bases removed from V and 1 base from J, the gap between germline ends came to 14 bases. Germline V gene sequence: CDR1 LNHDA, CDR2 SQIVND (reference sequence). The CDR3 runs to 13 residues. Written as DNA, the CDR3 is TGTGCCACTGGGCAAGGGGTGTCCTACGAGCAGTACTTC. Its translation is CATGQGVSYEQYF.

The chain links TRBV20-1 to TRBJ2-2, with a tentative D call TRBD2 (5 bases). The CDR3 consists of 13 residues. V was pared by 6 bases and J by 1 base, with 9 bases between. Germline-derived CDR1 and CDR2 are DFQATT and SNEGSKA (reference sequence). In DNA, the CDR3 is TGCAGTGCAAGTCGGGGGAACACCGGGGAGCTGTTTTTT. It yields the protein CSASRGNTGELFF.

The chain links TRBV21-1 to TRBJ2-5; the listed D gene, TRBD1, was not tested against the DNA. TRBV21-1 is flagged as a pseudogene. The CDR3 has 15 residues. CDR3 nucleotides: TGTGCCAGCAGCAAACTAGAAGGGGCCGGGGAGACCCAGTACTTC. This encodes CASSKLEGAGETQYF.

J is TRBJ1-2 and V is TRBV27; tentatively, D is TRBD1 (5 bases). CDR3 length: 13 residues. V was trimmed by 2 bases and J by 6 bases, leaving 10 bases between them. Germline CDR1 reads MNHEY; CDR2 reads SMNVEV (reference sequence). This CDR3 is CASSLARVDGYTF. Written as DNA, the CDR3 is TGTGCCAGCAGTTTAGCCAGGGTGGATGGCTACACCTTC.

The J gene is TRBJ2-1, the V gene TRBV10-3, with D possibly TRBD1 on 6 matching bases. Trimming took off 3 bases at V and 8 bases at J, with 14 bases between the two ends. The germline V gene encodes CDR1 ENHRY and CDR2 SYGVKD. This CDR3 region has 14 residues. CDR3 bases: TGTGCCATCAGTGACCCAGGGGACGGGGATGAGCAGTTCTTC. Translation: CAISDPGDGDEQFF.

The CDR3 sequence: CSVEIRVGGGYTF. The DNA for the CDR3 is TGCAGCGTTGAAATACGGGTCGGGGGTGGCTACACCTTC. The rearrangement links TRBV29-1 to TRBJ1-2; a possible D gene is TRBD1 (5 bases). Germline loops: CDR1 SQVTM, CDR2 ANQGSEA. The CDR3 runs to 13 residues. Trimming pared 2 bases from V and 7 bases from J, leaving 14 bases between.

The chain combines TRBV7-9 with TRBJ1-2, with D maybe TRBD1 (6 bases). V was pared by 5 bases and J by 7 bases, with 20 bases between. CDR1 and CDR2 (germline): SEHNR, FQNEAQ (reference sequence). The CDR3 totals 15 residues. The CDR3 bases are TGTGCCAGCAGCCGGAGCCTGACAGGTCCAGCTGGCTACACCTTC. Its protein is CASSRSLTGPAGYTF. Full variable domain (outside the CDR3, taken from reference TRBV7-9 and TRBJ1-2): DTGVSQNPRHKITKRGQNVTFRCDPISEHNRLYWYRQTLGQGPEFLTYFQNEAQLEKSRLLSDRFSAERPKGSFSTLEIQRTEQGDSAMYLCASSRSLTGPAGYTFGSGTRLTVV.

The V call is TRBV7-8, the J call TRBJ2-3; 8 bases are a match to TRBD1. The CDR3 extends over 16 amino acids. From germline, CDR1 is SGHVS and CDR2 FQNEAQ. The V and J ends lost 7 bases and 2 bases, in that order; junction bases with no gene match: 11. The CDR3 region is CASTTDRVGFTDTQYF. The CDR3 DNA reads TGTGCCAGCACCACGGACAGGGTTGGGTTCACAGATACGCAGTATTTT.

The chain uses TRBV11-1 and TRBJ2-4; weak D call: TRBD1 (5 bases). V lost 5 bases, J lost 8 bases, and 16 bases lay in between. The germline V gene has CDR1 SGHAT and CDR2 FQDESV (reference sequence). The CDR3 has 14 residues. This CDR3 reads CASSPNLGQDIQYF. In DNA, the CDR3 is TGTGCCAGCAGCCCCAACTTAGGACAAGACATTCAGTACTTC.

CDR3 DNA: TGCAGCGTTGAAGAAGGGACAGGGTTACTTCGGCGGACCCAGTACTTC. It yields the protein CSVEEGTGLLRRTQYF. The V and J genes are TRBV29-1 and TRBJ2-5; 9 bases line up with TRBD1. The junction had 12 bases not matched to a gene; V was cut back by 0 bases and J by 7 bases. The CDR3 has 16 amino acids. CDR1 and CDR2 from the germline V gene are SQVTM and ANQGSEA.

The V gene is TRBV7-8, the J gene TRBJ1-4; no clear D gene. Trimming shortened V by 7 bases and J by 8 bases, and 17 bases separated the two germline ends. The CDR3 is 14 amino acids. From germline, CDR1 is SGHVS and CDR2 FQNEAQ. CDR3: CASKEGTMGEKLFF. The CDR3 nucleotides read TGTGCCAGCAAAGAGGGAACGATGGGCGAAAAACTGTTTTTT.

This clone was counted a few times. This sequence joins TRBV5-5 and TRBJ1-1, with 9 nucleotides matching TRBD1. Germline loops: CDR1 SGHKS, CDR2 YYEKEE (reference sequence). V was clipped by 6 bases and J by 1 base; unmatched bases: 4. The CDR3 totals 14 residues. CDR3 coding DNA: TGTGCCAGCATCGAGGACAGGGGGAACACTGAAGCTTTCTTT. Protein sequence: CASIEDRGNTEAFF.

This sequence joins TRBV3-1 (or the pseudogene TRBV3-2) and TRBJ2-3; TRBD1 aligns across 8 bases. With 4 bases clipped from V and 1 base from J, the junction kept 7 bases outside the gene matches. The germline CDR1 and CDR2 sequences are LGHDT and YNNKEL (reference sequence). The CDR3 totals 16 residues. In DNA form, the CDR3 reads TGTGCCAGCAGCCCCCGGGACAGGTGGGGCACAGATACGCAGTATTTT. Its protein product is CASSPRDRWGTDTQYF.

This chain uses TRBV30 with TRBJ2-5, with a tentative D call TRBD1 (5 bases). V lost 0 bases to trimming and J lost 2 bases, with 13 bases between them. CDR3 length equals 15 residues. Germline-derived CDR1 and CDR2 are GTSNPN and SVGIG (reference sequence). CDR3 region: CAWSVTKGRQETQYF. Here the CDR3 DNA reads TGTGCCTGGAGTGTAACAAAGGGGCGGCAAGAGACCCAGTACTTC.

The chain couples TRBV7-3 to TRBJ1-1; tentatively, D is TRBD1 (5 bases). The V gene lost 5 bases and the J gene lost 0 bases, with 19 bases spanning the gap. In germline, CDR1 is SGHTA, CDR2 FQGTGA. The CDR3 has 17 residues. The CDR3 region has the DNA TGTGCCAGCAGCCCAAGGGGAGGTCTGGGGTTGAACACTGAAGCTTTCTTT. This translates into CASSPRGGLGLNTEAFF.

This clone was seen just once. The gene calls are TRBV18 and TRBJ1-5; 9 bases match TRBD1. This CDR3 has 16 residues. The germline V gene encodes CDR1 KGHSH and CDR2 LQKENI. V lost 3 bases and J lost 5; bases outside the gene matches: 8. CDR3 nucleotide sequence: TGTGCCAGCTCACCCGCCGGGACAGGGAGGGATCAGCCCCAGCATTTT. Amino acids: CASSPAGTGRDQPQHF.

This sequence joins TRBV7-3 and TRBJ2-7; no reliable D call. V lost 5 bases and J 0 bases, leaving 14 bases between the germline ends. Germline V CDR1 and CDR2: SGHTA, FQGTGA. The CDR3 is made up of 15 amino acids. Written as DNA, the CDR3 is TGTGCCAGCAGCCTCACCAGGCTGAGCTCCTACGAGCAGTACTTC. Translating gives CASSLTRLSSYEQYF. Complete variable domain (other parts from reference TRBV7-3 and TRBJ2-7): GAGVSQTPSNKVTEKGKYVELRCDPISGHTALYWYRQSLGQGPEFLIYFQGTGAADDSGLPNDRFFAVRPEGSVSTLKIQRTERGDSAVYLCASSLTRLSSYEQYFGPGTRLTVT.

The chain couples TRBV24-1 to TRBJ1-2, with 7 bases lining up with TRBD1. V was clipped by 4 bases and J by 4 bases; unmatched bases: 2. The CDR3 has 13 amino acids. The V gene's germline CDR1 is KGHDR and CDR2 SFDVKD. CDR3 region: CATSEAGGYGYTF. CDR3 bases: TGTGCCACCAGTGAAGCAGGGGGCTATGGCTACACCTTC.